This T cell receptor (beta chain) was identified in a study of blood T cell repertoires in COVID-19. As for the study in general: COVID-19 samples from acute and convalescent phases originated in the United States, Italy and Spain.

In the authors' methods: Amplification from reference gene primers served as the basis for estimated nucleated cell counts. Assay used: immunoSEQ multiplex PCR; TCRdb lists only in-frame clones, some missing. V and J calls plus clone size are reproduced from that table; the DNA served to infer D and trimming. The top ten clones hold roughly 0.78% of a sample with nearly 200,000 clones, approximately 87% of them seen once. The receptor was derived from a woman in her 70s with acute or convalescent COVID-19. Sequenced sample: peripheral blood.

CDR3 sequence: CASSPWSREGYGYTF. CDR3 sequence (DNA): TGTGCCAGCAGTCCTTGGTCCAGGGAAGGATATGGCTACACCTTC. The chain uses TRBV27 and TRBJ1-2; D possibly corresponds to TRBD1 (5 bases). Germline V CDR1 and CDR2: MNHEY, SMNVEV (reference sequence). V lost 5 bases and J lost 5, with 18 bases in between. The length of the CDR3 is 15 residues.